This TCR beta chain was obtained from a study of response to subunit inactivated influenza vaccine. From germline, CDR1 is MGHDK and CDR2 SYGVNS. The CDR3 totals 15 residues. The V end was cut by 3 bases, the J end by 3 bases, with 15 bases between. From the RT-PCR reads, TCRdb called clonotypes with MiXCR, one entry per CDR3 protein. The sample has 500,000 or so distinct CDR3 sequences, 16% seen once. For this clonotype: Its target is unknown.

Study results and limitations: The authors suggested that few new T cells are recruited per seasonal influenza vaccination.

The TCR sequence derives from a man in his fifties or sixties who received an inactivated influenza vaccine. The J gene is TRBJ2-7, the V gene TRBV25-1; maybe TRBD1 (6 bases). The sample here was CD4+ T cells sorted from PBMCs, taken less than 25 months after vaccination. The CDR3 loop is CASSDESQGRYEQYF. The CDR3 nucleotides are TGTGCCAGCAGTGATGAAAGCCAGGGGCGCTACGAGCAGTACTTC.